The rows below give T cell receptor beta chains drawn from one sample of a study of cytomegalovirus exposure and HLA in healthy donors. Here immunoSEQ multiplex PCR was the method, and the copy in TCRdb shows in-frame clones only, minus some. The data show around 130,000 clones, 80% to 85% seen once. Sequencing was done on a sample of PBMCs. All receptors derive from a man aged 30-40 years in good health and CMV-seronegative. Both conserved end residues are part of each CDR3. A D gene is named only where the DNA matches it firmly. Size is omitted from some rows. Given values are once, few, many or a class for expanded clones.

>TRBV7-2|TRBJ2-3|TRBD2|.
CASSQALTSGPDTQYF
TGTGCCAGCAGCCAGGCCCTGACTAGCGGGCCAGATACGCAGTATTTT
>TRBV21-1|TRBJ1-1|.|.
CASSPQREKANTEAFF
TGTGCCAGCAGCCCCCAGAGGGAAAAGGCGAACACTGAAGCTTTCTTT
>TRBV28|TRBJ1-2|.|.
CASGIYRGRVTPYGYTF
TGTGCCAGCGGAATCTACCGAGGGAGGGTGACCCCCTATGGCTACACCTTC
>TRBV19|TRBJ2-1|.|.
CASRVRDEQFF
TGTGCCAGTAGAGTCAGGGATGAGCAGTTCTTC
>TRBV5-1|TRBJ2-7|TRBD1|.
CASSTPGQGLYF
TGCGCCAGCAGCACGCCGGGACAGGGGTTGTACTTC
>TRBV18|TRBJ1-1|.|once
CASSPPRGGADTEAFF
TGTGCCAGCTCACCACCGAGGGGGGGCGCGGACACTGAAGCTTTCTTT
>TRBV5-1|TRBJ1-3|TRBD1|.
CASRPTGSAGNTIYF
TGCGCCAGCAGACCGACAGGGTCCGCTGGAAACACCATATATTTT
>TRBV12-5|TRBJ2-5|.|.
CASGFGDARTQYF
TGTGCTAGTGGTTTCGGGGATGCGAGGACCCAGTACTTC
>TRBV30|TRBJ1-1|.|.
CAWTGTGLMVEAFF
TGTGCCTGGACTGGCACAGGGTTGATGGTTGAAGCTTTCTTT
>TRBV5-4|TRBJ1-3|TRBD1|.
CASSPGQERNTIYF
TGTGCCAGCAGTCCAGGACAGGAGCGAAACACCATATATTTT
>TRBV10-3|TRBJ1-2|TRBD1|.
CAISEGTGNGYTF
TGTGCCATCAGTGAAGGGACAGGAAATGGCTACACCTTC
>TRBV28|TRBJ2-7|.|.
CASSPSGQFSYEQYF
TGTGCCAGCAGTCCCAGCGGGCAATTCTCCTACGAGCAGTACTTC